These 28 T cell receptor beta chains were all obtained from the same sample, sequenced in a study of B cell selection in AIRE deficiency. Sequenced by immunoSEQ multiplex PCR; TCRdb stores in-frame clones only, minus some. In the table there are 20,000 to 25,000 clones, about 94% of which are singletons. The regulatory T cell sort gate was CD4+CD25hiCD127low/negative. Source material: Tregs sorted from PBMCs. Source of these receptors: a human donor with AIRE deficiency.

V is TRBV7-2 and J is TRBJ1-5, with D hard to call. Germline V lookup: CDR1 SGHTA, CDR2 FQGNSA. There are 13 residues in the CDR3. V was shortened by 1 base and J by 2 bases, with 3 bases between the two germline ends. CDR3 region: CASSLDGNQPQHF. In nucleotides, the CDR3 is TGTGCCAGCAGCTTAGACGGCAATCAGCCCCAGCATTTT.

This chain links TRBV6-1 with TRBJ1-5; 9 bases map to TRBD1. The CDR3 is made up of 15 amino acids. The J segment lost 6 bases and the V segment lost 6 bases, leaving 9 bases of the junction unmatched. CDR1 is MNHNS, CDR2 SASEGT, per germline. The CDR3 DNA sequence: TGTGCCAGCAGAAACACCGGGACAGGGAGTCAGCCCCAGCATTTT. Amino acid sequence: CASRNTGTGSQPQHF.

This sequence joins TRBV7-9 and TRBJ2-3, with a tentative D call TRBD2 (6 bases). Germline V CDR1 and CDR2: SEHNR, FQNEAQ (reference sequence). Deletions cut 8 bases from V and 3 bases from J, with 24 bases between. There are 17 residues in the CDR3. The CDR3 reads CASQRTGEPRWTDTQYF. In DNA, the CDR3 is TGTGCCAGCCAACGGACGGGAGAACCGAGGTGGACAGATACGCAGTATTTT. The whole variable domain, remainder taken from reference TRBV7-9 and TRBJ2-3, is DTGVSQNPRHKITKRGQNVTFRCDPISEHNRLYWYRQTLGQGPEFLTYFQNEAQLEKSRLLSDRFSAERPKGSFSTLEIQRTEQGDSAMYLCASQRTGEPRWTDTQYFGPGTRLTVL.

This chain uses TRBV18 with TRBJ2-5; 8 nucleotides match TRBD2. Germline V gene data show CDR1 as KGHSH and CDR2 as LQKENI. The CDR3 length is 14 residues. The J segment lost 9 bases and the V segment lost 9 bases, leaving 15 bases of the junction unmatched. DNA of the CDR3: TGTGCCAGTCAAAGCGGGAGTGAGAGAGTGGCCCAGTACTTC. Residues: CASQSGSERVAQYF. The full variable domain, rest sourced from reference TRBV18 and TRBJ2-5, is NAGVMQNPRHLVRRRGQEARLRCSPMKGHSHVYWYRQLPEEGLKFMVYLQKENIIDESGMPKERFSAEFPKEGPSILRIQQVVRGDSAAYFCASQSGSERVAQYFGPGTRLLVL.

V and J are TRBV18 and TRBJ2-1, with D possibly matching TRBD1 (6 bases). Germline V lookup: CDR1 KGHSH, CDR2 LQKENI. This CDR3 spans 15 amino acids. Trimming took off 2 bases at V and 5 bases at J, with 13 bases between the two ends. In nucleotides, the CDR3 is TGTGCCAGCTCACCATGGGGGCATCTTCACAATGAGCAGTTCTTC. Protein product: CASSPWGHLHNEQFF.

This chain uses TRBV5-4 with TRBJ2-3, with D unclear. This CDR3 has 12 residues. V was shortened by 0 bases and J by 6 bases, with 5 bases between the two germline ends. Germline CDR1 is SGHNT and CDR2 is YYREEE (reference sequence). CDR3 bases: TGTGCCAGCAGCTTGGGAGTTGATACGCAGTATTTT. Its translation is CASSLGVDTQYF.

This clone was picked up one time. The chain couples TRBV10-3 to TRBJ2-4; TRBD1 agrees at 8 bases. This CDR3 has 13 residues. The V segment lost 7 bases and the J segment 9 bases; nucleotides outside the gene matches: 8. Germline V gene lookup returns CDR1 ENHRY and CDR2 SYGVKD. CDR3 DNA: TGTGCCATCACTCCGGACAGGGATGGCATTCAGTACTTC. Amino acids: CAITPDRDGIQYF.

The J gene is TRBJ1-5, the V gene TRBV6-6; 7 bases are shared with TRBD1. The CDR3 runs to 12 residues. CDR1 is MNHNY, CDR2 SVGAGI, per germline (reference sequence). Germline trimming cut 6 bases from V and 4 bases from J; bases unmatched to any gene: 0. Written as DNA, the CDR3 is TGTGCCAGCAGGACAGGGAATCAGCCCCAGCATTTT. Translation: CASRTGNQPQHF.

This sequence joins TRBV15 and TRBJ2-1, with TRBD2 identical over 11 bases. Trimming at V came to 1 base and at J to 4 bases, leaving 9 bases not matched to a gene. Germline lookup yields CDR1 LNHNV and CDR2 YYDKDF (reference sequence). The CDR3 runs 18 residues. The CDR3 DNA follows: TGTGCCACCAGCAGAGTGATAGCGGGAGGGTTCGTGTACAATGAGCAGTTCTTC. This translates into CATSRVIAGGFVYNEQFF.

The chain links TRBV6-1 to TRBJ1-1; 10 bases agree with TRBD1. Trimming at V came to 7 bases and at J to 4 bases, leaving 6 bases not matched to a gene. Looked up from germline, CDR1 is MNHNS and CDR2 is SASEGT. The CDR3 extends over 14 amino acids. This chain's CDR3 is CASKKGQGPTEAFF. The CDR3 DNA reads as TGTGCCAGCAAGAAGGGACAGGGGCCCACTGAAGCTTTCTTT.

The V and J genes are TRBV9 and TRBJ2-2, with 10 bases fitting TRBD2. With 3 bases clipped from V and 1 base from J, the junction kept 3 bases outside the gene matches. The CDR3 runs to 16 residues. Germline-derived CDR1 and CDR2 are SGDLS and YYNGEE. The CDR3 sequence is CASSARTSGNTGELFF. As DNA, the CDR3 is TGTGCCAGCAGCGCGAGGACTAGCGGGAACACCGGGGAGCTGTTTTTT.

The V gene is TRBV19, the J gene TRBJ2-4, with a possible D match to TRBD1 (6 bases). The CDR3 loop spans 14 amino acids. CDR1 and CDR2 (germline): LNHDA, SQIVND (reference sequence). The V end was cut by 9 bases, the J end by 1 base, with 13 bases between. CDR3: CASQTTGAKNIQYF. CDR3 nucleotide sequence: TGTGCCAGCCAGACAACAGGGGCCAAAAACATTCAGTACTTC. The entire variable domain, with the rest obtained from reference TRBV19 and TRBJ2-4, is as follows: DGGITQSPKYLFRKEGQNVTLSCEQNLNHDAMYWYRQDPGQGLRLIYYSQIVNDFQKGDIAEGYSVSREKKESFPLTVTSAQKNPTAFYLCASQTTGAKNIQYFGAGTRLSVL.

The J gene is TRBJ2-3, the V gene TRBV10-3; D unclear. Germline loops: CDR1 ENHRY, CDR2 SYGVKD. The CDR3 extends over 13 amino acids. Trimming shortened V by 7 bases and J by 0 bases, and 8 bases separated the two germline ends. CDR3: CAIKDGSTDTQYF. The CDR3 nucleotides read TGTGCCATCAAGGACGGAAGCACAGATACGCAGTATTTT.

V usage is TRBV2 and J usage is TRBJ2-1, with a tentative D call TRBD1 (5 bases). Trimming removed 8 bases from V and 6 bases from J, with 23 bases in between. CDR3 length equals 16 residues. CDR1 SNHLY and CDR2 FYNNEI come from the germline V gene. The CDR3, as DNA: TGTGCCAGCCTCAAGGGGTCTGGGGTGGGGCTCAATGAGCAGTTCTTC. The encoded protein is CASLKGSGVGLNEQFF.

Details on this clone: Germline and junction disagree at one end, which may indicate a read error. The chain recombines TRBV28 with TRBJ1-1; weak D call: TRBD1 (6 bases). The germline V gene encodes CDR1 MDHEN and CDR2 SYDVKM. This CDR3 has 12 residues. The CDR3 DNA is TGTGCCACCAGTGGGGGGCTGGGAGAAGCTTTCTTT. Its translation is CATSGGLGEAFF.

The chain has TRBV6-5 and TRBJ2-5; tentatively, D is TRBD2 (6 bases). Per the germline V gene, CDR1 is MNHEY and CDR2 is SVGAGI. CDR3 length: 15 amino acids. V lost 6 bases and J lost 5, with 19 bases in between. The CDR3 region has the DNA TGTGCCAGCAGGCCTAGTTACTCGGGAGTGGAGACCCAGTACTTC. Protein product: CASRPSYSGVETQYF.

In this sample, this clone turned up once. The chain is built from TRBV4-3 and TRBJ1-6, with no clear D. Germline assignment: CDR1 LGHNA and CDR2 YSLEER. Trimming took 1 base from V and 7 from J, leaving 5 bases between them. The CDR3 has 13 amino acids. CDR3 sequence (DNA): TGCGCCAGCAGCCAAGTGACCAATTCACCCCTCCACTTT. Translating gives CASSQVTNSPLHF.

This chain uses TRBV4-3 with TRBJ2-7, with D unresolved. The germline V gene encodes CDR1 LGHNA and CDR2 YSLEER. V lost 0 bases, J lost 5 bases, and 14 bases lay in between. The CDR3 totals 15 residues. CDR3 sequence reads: CASSQEPSGFNEQYF. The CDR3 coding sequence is TGCGCCAGCAGCCAAGAACCTTCGGGTTTTAACGAGCAGTACTTC.

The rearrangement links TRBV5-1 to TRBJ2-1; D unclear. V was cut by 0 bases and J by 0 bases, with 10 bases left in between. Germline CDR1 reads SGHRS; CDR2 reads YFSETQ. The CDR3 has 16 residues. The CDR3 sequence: CASSLAWASSYNEQFF. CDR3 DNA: TGCGCCAGCAGCTTGGCTTGGGCGAGCTCCTACAATGAGCAGTTCTTC.

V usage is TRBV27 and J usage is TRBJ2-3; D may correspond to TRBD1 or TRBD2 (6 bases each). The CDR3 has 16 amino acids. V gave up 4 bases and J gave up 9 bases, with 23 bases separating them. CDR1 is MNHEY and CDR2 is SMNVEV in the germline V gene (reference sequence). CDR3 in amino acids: CASSWEGGTPWGTQYF. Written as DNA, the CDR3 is TGTGCCAGCAGTTGGGAAGGCGGGACACCCTGGGGCACGCAGTATTTT.

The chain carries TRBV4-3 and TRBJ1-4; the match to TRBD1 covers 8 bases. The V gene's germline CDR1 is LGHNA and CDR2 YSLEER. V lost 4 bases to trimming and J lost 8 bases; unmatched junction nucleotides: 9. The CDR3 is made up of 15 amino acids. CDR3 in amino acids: CASSPKRTGREKLFF. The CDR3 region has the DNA TGCGCCAGCAGCCCCAAGCGGACAGGGCGAGAAAAACTGTTTTTT.

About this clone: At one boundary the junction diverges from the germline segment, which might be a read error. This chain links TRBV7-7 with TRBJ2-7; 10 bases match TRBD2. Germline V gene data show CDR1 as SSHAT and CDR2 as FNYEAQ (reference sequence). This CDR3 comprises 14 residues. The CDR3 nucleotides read TGTGCTAGCAGCTTATCTAGCGGGAGTGGTGAGCAGTACTTC. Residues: CASSLSSGSGEQYF. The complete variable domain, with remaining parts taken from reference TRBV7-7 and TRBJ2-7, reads GAGVSQSPRYKVTKRGQDVTLRCDPISSHATLYWYQQALGQGPEFLTYFNYEAQPDKSGLPSDRFSAERPEGSISTLTIQRTEQRDSAMYRCASSLSSGSGEQYFGPGTRLTVT.

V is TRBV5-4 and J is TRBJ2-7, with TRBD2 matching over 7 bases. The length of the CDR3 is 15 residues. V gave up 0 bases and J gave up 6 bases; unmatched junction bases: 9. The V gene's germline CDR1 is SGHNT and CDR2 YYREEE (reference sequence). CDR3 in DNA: TGTGCCAGCAGCTTGGGGCCGCGCTCGGGGGGCGAGCAGTACTTC. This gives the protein CASSLGPRSGGEQYF.

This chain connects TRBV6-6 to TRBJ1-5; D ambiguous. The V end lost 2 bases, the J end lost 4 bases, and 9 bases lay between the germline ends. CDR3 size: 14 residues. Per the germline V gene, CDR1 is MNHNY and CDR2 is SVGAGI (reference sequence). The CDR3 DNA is TGTGCCAGCAGTTACGAGGGAAGAAATCAGCCCCAGCATTTT. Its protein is CASSYEGRNQPQHF.

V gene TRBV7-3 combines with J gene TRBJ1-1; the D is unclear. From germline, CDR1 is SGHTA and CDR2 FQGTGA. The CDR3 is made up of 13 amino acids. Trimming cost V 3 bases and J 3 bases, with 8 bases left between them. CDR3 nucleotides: TGTGCCAGCAGCTTCGACGGACACACTGAAGCTTTCTTT. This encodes CASSFDGHTEAFF.

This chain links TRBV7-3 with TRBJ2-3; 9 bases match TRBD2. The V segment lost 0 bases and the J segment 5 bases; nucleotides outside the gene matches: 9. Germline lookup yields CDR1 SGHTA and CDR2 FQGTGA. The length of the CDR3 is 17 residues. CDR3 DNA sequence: TGTGCCAGCAGCTTAACGTTTAGCGGGAGAGGTGAAGATACGCAGTATTTT. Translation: CASSLTFSGRGEDTQYF.

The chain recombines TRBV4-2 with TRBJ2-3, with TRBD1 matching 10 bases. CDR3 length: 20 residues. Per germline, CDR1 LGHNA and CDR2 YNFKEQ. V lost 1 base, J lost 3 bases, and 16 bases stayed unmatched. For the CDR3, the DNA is TGTGCCAGCAGCCAAGTTAGTCGTGTGCCGAGACAGGGGGCAACAGATACGCAGTATTTT. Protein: CASSQVSRVPRQGATDTQYF.

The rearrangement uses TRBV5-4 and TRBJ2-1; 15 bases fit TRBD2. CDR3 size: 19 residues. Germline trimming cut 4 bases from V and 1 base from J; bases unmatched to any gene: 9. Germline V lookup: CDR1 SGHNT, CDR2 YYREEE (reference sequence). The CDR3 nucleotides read TGTGCCAGCAGCCGTACCGGACTAGCGGGAGGGCCGTCCTACAATGAGCAGTTCTTC. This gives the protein CASSRTGLAGGPSYNEQFF. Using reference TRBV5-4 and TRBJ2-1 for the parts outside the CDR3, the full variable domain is ETGVTQSPTHLIKTRGQQVTLRCSSQSGHNTVSWYQQALGQGPQFIFQYYREEENGRGNFPPRFSGLQFPNYSSELNVNALELDDSALYLCASSRTGLAGGPSYNEQFFGPGTRLTVL.